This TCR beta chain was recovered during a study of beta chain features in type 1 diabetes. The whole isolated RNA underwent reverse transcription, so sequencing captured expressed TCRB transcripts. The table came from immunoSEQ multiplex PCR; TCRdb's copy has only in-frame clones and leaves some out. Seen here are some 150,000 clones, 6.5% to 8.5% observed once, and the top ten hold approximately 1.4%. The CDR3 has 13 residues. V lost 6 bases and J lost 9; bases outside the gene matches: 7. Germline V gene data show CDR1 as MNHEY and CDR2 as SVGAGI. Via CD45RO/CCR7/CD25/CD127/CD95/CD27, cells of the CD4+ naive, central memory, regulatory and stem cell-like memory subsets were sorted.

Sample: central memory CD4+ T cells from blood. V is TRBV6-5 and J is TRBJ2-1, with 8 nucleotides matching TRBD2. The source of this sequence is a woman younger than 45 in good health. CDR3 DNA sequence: TGTGCCAGCAGAAGCGGGAGCGGGGGTGAGCAGTTCTTC. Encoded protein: CASRSGSGGEQFF.